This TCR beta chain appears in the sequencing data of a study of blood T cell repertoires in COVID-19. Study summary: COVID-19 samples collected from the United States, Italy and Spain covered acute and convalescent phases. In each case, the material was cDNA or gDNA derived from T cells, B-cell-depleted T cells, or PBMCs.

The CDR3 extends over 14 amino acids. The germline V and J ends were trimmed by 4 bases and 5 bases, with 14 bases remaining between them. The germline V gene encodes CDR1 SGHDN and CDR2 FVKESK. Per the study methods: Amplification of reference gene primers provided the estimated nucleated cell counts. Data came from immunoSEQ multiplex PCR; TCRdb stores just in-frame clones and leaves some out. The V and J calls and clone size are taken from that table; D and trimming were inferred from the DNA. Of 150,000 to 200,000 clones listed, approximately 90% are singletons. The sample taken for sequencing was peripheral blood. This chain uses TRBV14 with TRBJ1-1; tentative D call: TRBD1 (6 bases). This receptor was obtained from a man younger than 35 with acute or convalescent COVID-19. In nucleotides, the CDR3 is TGTGCCAGCAGCCGTCTACAGGGCAAAACTGAAGCTTTCTTT. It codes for CASSRLQGKTEAFF.